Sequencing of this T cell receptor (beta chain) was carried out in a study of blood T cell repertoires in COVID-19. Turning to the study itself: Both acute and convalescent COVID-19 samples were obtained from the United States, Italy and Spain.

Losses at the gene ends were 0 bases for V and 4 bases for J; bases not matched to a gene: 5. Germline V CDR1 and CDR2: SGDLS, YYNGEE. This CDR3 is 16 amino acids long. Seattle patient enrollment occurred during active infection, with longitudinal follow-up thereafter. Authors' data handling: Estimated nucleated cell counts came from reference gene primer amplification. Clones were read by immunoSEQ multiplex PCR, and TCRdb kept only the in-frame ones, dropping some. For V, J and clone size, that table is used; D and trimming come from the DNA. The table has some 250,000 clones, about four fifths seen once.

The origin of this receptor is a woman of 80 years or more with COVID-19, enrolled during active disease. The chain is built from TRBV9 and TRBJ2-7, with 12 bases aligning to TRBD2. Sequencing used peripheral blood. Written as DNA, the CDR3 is TGTGCCAGCAGCGTAGAGGCGACTAGCGGGGGTTACGAGCAGTACTTC. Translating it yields CASSVEATSGGYEQYF.